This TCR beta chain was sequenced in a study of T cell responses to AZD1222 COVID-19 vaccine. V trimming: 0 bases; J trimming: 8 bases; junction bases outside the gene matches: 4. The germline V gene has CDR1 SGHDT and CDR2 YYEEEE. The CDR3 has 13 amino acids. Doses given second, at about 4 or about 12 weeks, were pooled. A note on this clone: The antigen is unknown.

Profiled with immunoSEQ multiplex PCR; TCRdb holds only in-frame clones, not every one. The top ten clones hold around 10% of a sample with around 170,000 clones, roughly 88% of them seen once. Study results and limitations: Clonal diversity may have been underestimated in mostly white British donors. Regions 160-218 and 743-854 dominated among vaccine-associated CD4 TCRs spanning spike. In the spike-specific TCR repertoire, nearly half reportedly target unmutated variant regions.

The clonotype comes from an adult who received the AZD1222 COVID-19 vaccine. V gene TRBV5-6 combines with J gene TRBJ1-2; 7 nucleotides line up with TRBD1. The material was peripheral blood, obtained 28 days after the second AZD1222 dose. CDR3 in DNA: TGTGCCAGCAGCTTGGTTGGGACAGAAGGCTACACCTTC. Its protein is CASSLVGTEGYTF.